This T cell receptor beta chain was sequenced during a study of shared clonotypes between healthy human individuals. As for the study in general: Three plates were used per donor for CD4 naive, three for CD4 memory, two for CD8 naive and one for CD8 memory. Findings and limits, study-wide: Exclusively blood specimens were collected; tissue repertoires likely differ.

CD45RO negativity and positive selection for CCR7 defined naive CD8 cells, a population that excluded terminally differentiated effector memory CD45RA+ cells. The study drew all its donors from Caucasian adults living in Nashville, Tennessee. This clone appeared once. As yet, its antigen is unknown. The test was conducted at deep level. Data came from immunoSEQ multiplex PCR; TCRdb stores just in-frame clones and leaves some out. The table records nearly 2 million clones, roughly 94% of them present only once. The V gene lost 5 bases and the J gene lost 2 bases, with 10 bases spanning the gap. CDR3 length: 13 residues. The V gene's germline CDR1 is SGHTA and CDR2 FQGNSA.

What was sequenced was naive CD8+ T cells sorted from blood. The clonotype originates from a man between 18 and 29 years old in good health. This chain connects TRBV7-2 to TRBJ2-7, with TRBD2 as a possible D gene (6 bases). CDR3 residues: CASSGSGAYEQYF. The CDR3 DNA is TGTGCCAGCAGCGGTAGCGGAGCCTACGAGCAGTACTTC.